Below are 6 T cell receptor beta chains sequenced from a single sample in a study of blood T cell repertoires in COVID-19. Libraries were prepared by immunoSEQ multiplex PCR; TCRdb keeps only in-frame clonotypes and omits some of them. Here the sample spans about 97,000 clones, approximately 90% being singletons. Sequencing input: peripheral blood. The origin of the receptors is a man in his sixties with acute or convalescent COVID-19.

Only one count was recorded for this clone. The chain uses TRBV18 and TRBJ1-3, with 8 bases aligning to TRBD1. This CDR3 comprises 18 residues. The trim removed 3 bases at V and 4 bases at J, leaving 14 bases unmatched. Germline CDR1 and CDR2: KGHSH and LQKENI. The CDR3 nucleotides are TGTGCCAGCTCACCCCGGGACAGGTCTTCGACCCTCGGAAACACCATATATTTT. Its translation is CASSPRDRSSTLGNTIYF.

Written as DNA, the CDR3 is TGTGCCAGCAGCTTAGTCCGTGAAGCTTTCTTT. Its protein product is CASSLVREAFF. This sequence joins TRBV13 and TRBJ1-1, with unresolved D. V dropped 1 base and J dropped 7 bases, with 4 bases sitting between them. Germline V gene data show CDR1 as PRHDT and CDR2 as FYEKMQ (reference sequence). The CDR3 is made up of 11 amino acids.

The CDR3 sequence is CATQGDSSYEQYF. In nucleotides, the CDR3 is TGTGCCACTCAGGGGGACAGCTCCTACGAGCAGTACTTC. The rearrangement joins TRBV2 to TRBJ2-7; 7 nucleotides agree with TRBD1. The CDR3 covers 13 residues. CDR1 and CDR2 (germline): SNHLY, FYNNEI. V shed 10 bases, J shed 0 bases, and the junction held 6 bases outside the gene matches.

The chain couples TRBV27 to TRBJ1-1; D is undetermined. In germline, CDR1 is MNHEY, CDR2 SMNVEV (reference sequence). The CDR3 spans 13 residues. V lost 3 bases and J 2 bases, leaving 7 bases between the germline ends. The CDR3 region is CASSFYSNTEAFF. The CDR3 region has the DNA TGTGCCAGCAGTTTCTATTCCAACACTGAAGCTTTCTTT.

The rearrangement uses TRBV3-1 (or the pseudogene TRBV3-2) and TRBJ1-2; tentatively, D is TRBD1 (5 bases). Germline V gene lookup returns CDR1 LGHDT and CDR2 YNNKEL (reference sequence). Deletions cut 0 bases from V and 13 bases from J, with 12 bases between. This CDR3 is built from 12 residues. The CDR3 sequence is CASSQEGGAGTF. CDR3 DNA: TGTGCCAGCAGCCAAGAAGGAGGGGCCGGCACCTTC.

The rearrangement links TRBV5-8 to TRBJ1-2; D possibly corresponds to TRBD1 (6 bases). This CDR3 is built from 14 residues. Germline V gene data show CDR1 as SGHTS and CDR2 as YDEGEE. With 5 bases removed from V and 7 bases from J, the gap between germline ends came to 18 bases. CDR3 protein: CASSFGTPLSGYTF. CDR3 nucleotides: TGTGCCAGCAGTTTCGGGACACCCCTAAGTGGCTACACCTTC.